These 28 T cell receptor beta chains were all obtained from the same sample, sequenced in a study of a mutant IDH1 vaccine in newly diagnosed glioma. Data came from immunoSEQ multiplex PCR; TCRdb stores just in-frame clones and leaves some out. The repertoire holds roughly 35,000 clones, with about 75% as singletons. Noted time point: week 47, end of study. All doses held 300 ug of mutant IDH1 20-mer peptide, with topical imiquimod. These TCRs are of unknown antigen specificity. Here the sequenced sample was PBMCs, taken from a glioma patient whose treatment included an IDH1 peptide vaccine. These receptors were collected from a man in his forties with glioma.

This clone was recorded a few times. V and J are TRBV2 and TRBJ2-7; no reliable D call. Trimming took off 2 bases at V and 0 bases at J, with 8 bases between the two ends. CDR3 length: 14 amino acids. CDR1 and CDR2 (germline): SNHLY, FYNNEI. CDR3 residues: CASSEQPTSYEQYF. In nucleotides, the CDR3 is TGTGCCAGCAGTGAACAACCAACCTCCTACGAGCAGTACTTC.

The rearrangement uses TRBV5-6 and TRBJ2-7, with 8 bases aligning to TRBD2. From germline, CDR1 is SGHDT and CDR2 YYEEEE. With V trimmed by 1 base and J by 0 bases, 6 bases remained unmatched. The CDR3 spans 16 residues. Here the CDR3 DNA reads TGTGCCAGCAGCTTGTTTCCAGCGGGAGCCTCCTACGAGCAGTACGTC. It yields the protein CASSLFPAGASYEQYV.

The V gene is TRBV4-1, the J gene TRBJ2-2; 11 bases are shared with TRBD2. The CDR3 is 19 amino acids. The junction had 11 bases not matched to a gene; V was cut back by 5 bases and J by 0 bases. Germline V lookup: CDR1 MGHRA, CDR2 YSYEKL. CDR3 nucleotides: TGCGCCAGCAGCGGGGGGGGTAGCGGGAGGGCCGCGAACACCGGGGAGCTGTTTTTT. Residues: CASSGGGSGRAANTGELFF.

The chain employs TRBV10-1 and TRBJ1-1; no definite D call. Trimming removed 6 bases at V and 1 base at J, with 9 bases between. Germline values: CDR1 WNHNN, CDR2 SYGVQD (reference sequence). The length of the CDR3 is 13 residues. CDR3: CASSGNRNTEAFF. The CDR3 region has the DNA TGCGCCAGCAGCGGGAATAGGAACACTGAAGCTTTCTTT.

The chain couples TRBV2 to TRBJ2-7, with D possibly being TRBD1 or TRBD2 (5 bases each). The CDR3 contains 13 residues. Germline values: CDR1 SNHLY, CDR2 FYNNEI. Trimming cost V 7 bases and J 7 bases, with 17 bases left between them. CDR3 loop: CASTRDRSKEQYF. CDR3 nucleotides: TGTGCCAGCACAAGGGACCGATCTAAGGAGCAGTACTTC. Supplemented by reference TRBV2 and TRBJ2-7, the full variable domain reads EPEVTQTPSHQVTQMGQEVILRCVPISNHLYFYWYRQILGQKVEFLVSFYNNEISEKSEIFDDQFSVERPDGSNFTLKIRSTKLEDSAMYFCASTRDRSKEQYFGPGTRLTVT.

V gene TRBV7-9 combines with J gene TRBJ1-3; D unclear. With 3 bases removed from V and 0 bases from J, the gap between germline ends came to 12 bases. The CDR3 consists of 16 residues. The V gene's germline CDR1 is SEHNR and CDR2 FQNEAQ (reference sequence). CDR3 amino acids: CASSFRTASSGNTIYF. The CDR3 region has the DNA TGTGCCAGCAGCTTTAGGACGGCCAGCTCTGGAAACACCATATATTTT.

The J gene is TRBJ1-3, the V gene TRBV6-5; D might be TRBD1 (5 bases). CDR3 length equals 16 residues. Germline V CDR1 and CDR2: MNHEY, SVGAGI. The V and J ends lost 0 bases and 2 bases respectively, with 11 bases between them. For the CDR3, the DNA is TGTGCCAGCAGTTACTCGCAGGGTGCGGCTGGAAACACCATATATTTT. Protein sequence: CASSYSQGAAGNTIYF.

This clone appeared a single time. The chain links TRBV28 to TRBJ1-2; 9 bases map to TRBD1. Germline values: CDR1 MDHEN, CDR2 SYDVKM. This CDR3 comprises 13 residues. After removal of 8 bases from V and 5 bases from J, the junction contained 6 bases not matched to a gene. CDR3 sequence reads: CASGGTGRYGYTF. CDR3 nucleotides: TGTGCCAGCGGGGGGACAGGGCGTTATGGCTACACCTTC.

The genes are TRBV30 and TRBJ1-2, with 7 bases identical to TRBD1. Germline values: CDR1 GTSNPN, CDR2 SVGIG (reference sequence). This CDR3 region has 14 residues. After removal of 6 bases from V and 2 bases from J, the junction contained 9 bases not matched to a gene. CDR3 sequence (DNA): TGTGCCTGTCCATCACAGGGGTTAAACTATGGCTACACCTTC. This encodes CACPSQGLNYGYTF.

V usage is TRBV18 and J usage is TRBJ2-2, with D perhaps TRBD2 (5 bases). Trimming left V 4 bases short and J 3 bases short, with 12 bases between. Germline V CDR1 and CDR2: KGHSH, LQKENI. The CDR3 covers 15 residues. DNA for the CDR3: TGTGCCAGCTCACGGAAGTTCGGGGACACCGGGGAGCTGTTTTTT. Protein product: CASSRKFGDTGELFF. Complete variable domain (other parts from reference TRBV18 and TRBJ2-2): NAGVMQNPRHLVRRRGQEARLRCSPMKGHSHVYWYRQLPEEGLKFMVYLQKENIIDESGMPKERFSAEFPKEGPSILRIQQVVRGDSAAYFCASSRKFGDTGELFFGEGSRLTVL.

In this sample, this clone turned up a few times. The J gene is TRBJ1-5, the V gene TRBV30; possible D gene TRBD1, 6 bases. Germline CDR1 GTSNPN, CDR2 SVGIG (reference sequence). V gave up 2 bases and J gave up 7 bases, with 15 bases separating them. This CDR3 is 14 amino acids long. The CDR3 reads CAWSLGGGRQPQHF. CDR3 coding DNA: TGTGCCTGGAGTTTGGGAGGGGGAAGACAGCCCCAGCATTTT.

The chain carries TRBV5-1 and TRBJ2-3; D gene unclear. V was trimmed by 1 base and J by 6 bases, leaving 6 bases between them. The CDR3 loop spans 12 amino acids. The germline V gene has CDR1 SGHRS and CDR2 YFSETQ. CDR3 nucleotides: TGCGCCAGCAGCTTGAACCGGGATACGCAGTATTTT. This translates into CASSLNRDTQYF.

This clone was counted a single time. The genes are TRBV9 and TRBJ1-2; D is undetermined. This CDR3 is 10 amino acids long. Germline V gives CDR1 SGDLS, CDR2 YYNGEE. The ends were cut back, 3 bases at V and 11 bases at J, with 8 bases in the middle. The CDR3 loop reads CASSGTVYTF. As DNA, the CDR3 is TGTGCCAGCAGCGGGACGGTATACACCTTC.

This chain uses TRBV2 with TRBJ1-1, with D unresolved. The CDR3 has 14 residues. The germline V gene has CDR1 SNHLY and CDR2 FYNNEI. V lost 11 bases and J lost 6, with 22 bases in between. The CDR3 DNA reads TGTGCCTATACCCGGGCGTCTCTACGGTCTGAAGCTTTCTTT. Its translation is CAYTRASLRSEAFF.

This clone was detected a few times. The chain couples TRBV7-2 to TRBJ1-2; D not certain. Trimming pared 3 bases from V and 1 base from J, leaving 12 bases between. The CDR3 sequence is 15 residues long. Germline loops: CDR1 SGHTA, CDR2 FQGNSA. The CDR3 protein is CASSFLFTDNYGYTF. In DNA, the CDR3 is TGTGCCAGCAGCTTCCTATTTACAGATAACTATGGCTACACCTTC.

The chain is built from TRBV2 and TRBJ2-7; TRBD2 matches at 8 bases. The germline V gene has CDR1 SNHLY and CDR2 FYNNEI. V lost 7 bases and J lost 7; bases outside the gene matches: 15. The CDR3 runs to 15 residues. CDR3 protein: CASKEREHPRGEQYV. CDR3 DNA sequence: TGTGCCAGCAAAGAGCGGGAGCACCCTAGAGGGGAGCAGTACGTC.

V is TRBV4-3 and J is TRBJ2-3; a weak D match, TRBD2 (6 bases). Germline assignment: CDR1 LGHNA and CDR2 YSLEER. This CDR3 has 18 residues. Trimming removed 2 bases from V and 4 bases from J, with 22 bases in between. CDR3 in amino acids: CASSQNVGTRHPPDTQYF. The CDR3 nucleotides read TGCGCCAGCAGCCAAAACGTCGGGACTCGCCACCCGCCAGATACGCAGTATTTT.

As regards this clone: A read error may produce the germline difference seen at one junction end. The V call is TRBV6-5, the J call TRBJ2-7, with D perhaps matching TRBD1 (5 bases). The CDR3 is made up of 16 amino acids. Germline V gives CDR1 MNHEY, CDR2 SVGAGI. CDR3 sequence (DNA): TGTGCCAGCAGATACTCGATTCAGGGCTCAACCTACGAGCAGTACTTC. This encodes CASRYSIQGSTYEQYF.

CDR3 in amino acids: CASSVSGRGTYNEQFF. The CDR3 DNA follows: TGTGCCAGCAGCGTAAGCGGGAGAGGGACCTACAATGAGCAGTTCTTC. The J gene is TRBJ2-1, the V gene TRBV9; 8 bases are shared with TRBD2. The CDR3 contains 16 residues. Germline V gene sequence: CDR1 SGDLS, CDR2 YYNGEE. The J segment lost 2 bases and the V segment lost 1 base, leaving 5 bases of the junction unmatched.

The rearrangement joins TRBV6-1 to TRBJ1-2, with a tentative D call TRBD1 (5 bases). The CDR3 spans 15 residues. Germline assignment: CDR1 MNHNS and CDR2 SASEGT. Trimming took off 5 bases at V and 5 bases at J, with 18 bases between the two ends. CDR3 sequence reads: CASSRGPSVGYGYTF. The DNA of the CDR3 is TGTGCCAGCAGTAGGGGACCGTCCGTGGGGTATGGCTACACCTTC.

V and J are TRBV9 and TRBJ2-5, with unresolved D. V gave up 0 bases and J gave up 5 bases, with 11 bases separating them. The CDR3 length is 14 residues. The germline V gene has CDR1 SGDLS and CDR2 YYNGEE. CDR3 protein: CASSVGVTKETQYF. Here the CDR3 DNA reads TGTGCCAGCAGCGTAGGGGTCACGAAGGAGACCCAGTACTTC. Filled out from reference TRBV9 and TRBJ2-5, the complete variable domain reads DSGVTQTPKHLITATGQRVTLRCSPRSGDLSVYWYQQSLDQGLQFLIQYYNGEERAKGNILERFSAQQFPDLHSELNLSSLELGDSALYFCASSVGVTKETQYFGPGTRLLVL.

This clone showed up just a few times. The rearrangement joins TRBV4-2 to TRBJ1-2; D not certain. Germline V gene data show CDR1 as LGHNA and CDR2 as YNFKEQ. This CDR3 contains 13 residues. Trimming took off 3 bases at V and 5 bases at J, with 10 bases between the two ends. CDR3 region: CASSQQSEYGYTF. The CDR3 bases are TGTGCCAGCAGCCAGCAGTCGGAGTATGGCTACACCTTC.

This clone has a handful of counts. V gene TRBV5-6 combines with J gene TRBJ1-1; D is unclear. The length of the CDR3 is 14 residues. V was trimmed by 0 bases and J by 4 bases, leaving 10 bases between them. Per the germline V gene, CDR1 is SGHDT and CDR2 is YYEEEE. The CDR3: CASSLEAASTEAFF. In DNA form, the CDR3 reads TGTGCCAGCAGCTTGGAGGCAGCCTCCACTGAAGCTTTCTTT. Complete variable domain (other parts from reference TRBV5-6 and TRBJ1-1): DAGVTQSPTHLIKTRGQQVTLRCSPKSGHDTVSWYQQALGQGPQFIFQYYEEEERQRGNFPDRFSGHQFPNYSSELNVNALLLGDSALYLCASSLEAASTEAFFGQGTRLTVV.

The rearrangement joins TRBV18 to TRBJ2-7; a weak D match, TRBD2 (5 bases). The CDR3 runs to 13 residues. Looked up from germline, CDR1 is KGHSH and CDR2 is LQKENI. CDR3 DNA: TGTGCCAGCTCACCCGGGGAAGATAACCCTTTTAATGTC. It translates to CASSPGEDNPFNV.

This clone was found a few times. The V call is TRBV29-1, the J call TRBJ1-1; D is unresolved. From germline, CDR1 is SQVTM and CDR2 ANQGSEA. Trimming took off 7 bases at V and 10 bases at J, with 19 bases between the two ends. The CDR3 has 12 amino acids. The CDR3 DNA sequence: TGCAGCGCGTCGGACGCCGGAGTGGGAGCTTTCTTT. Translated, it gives CSASDAGVGAFF.

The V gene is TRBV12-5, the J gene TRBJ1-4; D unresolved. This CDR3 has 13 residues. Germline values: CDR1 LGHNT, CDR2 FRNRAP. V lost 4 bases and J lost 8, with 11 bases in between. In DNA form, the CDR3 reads TGTGCTAGTGGTTCGACGGACGGGGAAAAACTGTTTTTT. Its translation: CASGSTDGEKLFF.

The CDR3 spells CASSEGGALFGYTF. DNA for the CDR3: TGTGCCAGCAGTGAGGGGGGAGCTCTTTTCGGCTACACCTTC. J is TRBJ1-2 and V is TRBV6-5; D is possibly TRBD1 (6 bases). CDR1 is MNHEY and CDR2 is SVGAGI in the germline V gene. CDR3 length equals 14 residues. The V end was cut by 5 bases, the J end by 8 bases, with 18 bases between.

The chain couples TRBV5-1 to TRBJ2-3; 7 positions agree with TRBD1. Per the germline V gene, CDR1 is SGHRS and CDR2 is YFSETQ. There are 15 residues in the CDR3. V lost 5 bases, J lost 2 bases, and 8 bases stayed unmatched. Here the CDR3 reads CASSSGTVHTDTQYF. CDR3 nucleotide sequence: TGCGCCAGCAGTTCCGGGACAGTCCACACAGATACGCAGTATTTT.